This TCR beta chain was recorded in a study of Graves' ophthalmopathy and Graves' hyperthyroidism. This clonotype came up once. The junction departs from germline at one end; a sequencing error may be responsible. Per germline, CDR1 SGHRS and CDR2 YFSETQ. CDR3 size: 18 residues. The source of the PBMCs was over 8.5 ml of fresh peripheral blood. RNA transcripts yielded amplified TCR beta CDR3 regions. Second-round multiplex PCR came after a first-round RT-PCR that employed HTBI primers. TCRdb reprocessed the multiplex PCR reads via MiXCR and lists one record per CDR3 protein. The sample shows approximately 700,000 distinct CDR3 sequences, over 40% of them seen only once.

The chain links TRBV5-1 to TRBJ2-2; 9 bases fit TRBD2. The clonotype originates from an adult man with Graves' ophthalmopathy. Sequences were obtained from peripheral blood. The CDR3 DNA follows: TGTGCCAGCAGCGTTGATCCTAGCGGGAATAAGAACACCGGGGAGCTGTTTTTT. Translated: CASSVDPSGNKNTGELFF.